A selection of T cell receptor beta chains follows, all from one sample in a study of blood T cells in healthy people across ages. TCRdb reanalysed the 5' RACE reads using MiXCR and keeps one entry per CDR3 protein. The repertoire includes roughly 2 million distinct CDR3 sequences, around 48% of them detected once, and roughly 2.1% sits in the top ten. What was sequenced was blood. These receptors originate from a woman between 35 and 50 years old in good health. Each CDR3 is given with its conserved first and last residue. The order of the fields is clone size, J gene, D gene, V gene, CDR3 protein, CDR3 DNA. The D gene is left open where the match is weak. Size is omitted from some rows. Given values are once, few, many or a class for expanded clones.

clone size: -
J gene: TRBJ1-2
D gene: -
V gene: TRBV7-2
CDR3 protein: CASSLEYQDGHYDYGYTF
CDR3 DNA: TGTGCCAGCAGCTTAGAGTACCAGGACGGACACTATGACTATGGCTACACCTTC

clone size: -
J gene: TRBJ2-7
D gene: TRBD1
V gene: TRBV20-1
CDR3 protein: CSAETGVLSYEQYF
CDR3 DNA: TGCAGTGCCGAAACAGGGGTCCTCTCCTACGAGCAGTACTTC

clone size: -
J gene: TRBJ1-2
D gene: -
V gene: TRBV6-2/TRBV6-3
CDR3 protein: CASSITTHREENYGYTF
CDR3 DNA: TGTGCCAGCAGCATAACCACCCACAGGGAGGAGAACTATGGCTACACCTTC

clone size: few
J gene: TRBJ2-7
D gene: TRBD1
V gene: TRBV20-1
CDR3 protein: CSAIDRGLFGDDEQYF
CDR3 DNA: TGCAGTGCTATCGACAGGGGGCTTTTCGGTGACGACGAGCAGTACTTC

clone size: -
J gene: TRBJ2-3
D gene: TRBD2
V gene: TRBV5-1
CDR3 protein: CASSSGLLAGLGSTDTQYF
CDR3 DNA: TGCGCCAGCAGCTCTGGGCTTCTAGCGGGGCTAGGGAGCACAGATACGCAGTATTTT

clone size: few
J gene: TRBJ2-1
D gene: -
V gene: TRBV6-2/TRBV6-3
CDR3 protein: CASSLARTYNEQFF
CDR3 DNA: TGTGCCAGCAGCTTAGCTCGAACTTACAATGAGCAGTTCTTC

clone size: -
J gene: TRBJ2-3
D gene: -
V gene: TRBV7-2
CDR3 protein: CASSLEVAGTDTQYF
CDR3 DNA: TGTGCCAGCAGCTTAGAGGTAGCGGGCACAGATACGCAGTATTTT

clone size: -
J gene: TRBJ2-2
D gene: -
V gene: TRBV14
CDR3 protein: CASSPGFTGELFF
CDR3 DNA: TGTGCCAGCAGCCCGGGTTTCACCGGGGAGCTGTTTTTT

clone size: -
J gene: TRBJ1-2
D gene: TRBD1
V gene: TRBV7-9
CDR3 protein: CASRDKGQGSYGYTF
CDR3 DNA: TGTGCCAGCAGGGATAAGGGACAGGGGTCCTATGGCTACACCTTC

clone size: -
J gene: TRBJ2-7
D gene: TRBD1
V gene: TRBV11-2
CDR3 protein: CASSLVSGRGPYEQYF
CDR3 DNA: TGTGCCAGCAGCTTAGTTTCGGGCAGGGGGCCTTACGAGCAGTACTTC

clone size: few
J gene: TRBJ2-1
D gene: -
V gene: TRBV10-3
CDR3 protein: CATGGGNEQFF
CDR3 DNA: TGTGCCACTGGTGGGGGCAATGAGCAGTTCTTC

clone size: -
J gene: TRBJ2-5
D gene: -
V gene: TRBV3-1
CDR3 protein: CASSLYRDVEETQYF
CDR3 DNA: TGTGCCAGCAGCCTCTATAGGGACGTTGAAGAGACCCAGTACTTC

clone size: -
J gene: TRBJ2-1
D gene: -
V gene: TRBV20-1
CDR3 protein: CSARGRTAGSYNEQFF
CDR3 DNA: TGCAGTGCTAGGGGGCGGACAGCAGGCTCCTACAATGAGCAGTTCTTC

clone size: few
J gene: TRBJ2-7
D gene: TRBD1
V gene: TRBV5-1
CDR3 protein: CASSGGQISYEQYF
CDR3 DNA: TGCGCCAGCAGCGGGGGACAGATCTCCTACGAGCAGTACTTC

clone size: -
J gene: TRBJ1-1
D gene: -
V gene: TRBV20-1
CDR3 protein: CSANRNPTEAFF
CDR3 DNA: TGCAGTGCTAACCGCAACCCCACTGAAGCTTTCTTT

clone size: few
J gene: TRBJ2-6
D gene: TRBD2
V gene: TRBV24-1
CDR3 protein: CATSDGPSGGFSGANVLTF
CDR3 DNA: TGTGCCACCAGTGACGGACCTAGCGGGGGTTTCTCTGGGGCCAACGTCCTGACTTTC

clone size: -
J gene: TRBJ1-1
D gene: -
V gene: TRBV24-1
CDR3 protein: CATSDRQAEAFF
CDR3 DNA: TGTGCCACCAGTGACCGTCAAGCTGAAGCTTTCTTT

clone size: -
J gene: TRBJ2-1
D gene: TRBD2
V gene: TRBV27
CDR3 protein: CASSSPPASGIHNEQFF
CDR3 DNA: TGTGCCAGCAGTTCCCCCCCTGCTAGCGGAATTCACAATGAGCAGTTCTTC

clone size: once
J gene: TRBJ2-3
D gene: -
V gene: TRBV15
CDR3 protein: CATSTQDNRTDTQYF
CDR3 DNA: TGTGCCACCAGCACCCAGGACAACCGCACAGATACGCAGTATTTT

clone size: -
J gene: TRBJ1-1
D gene: -
V gene: TRBV20-1
CDR3 protein: CSATNRGNTEAFF
CDR3 DNA: TGCAGTGCCACCAACAGAGGGAACACTGAAGCTTTCTTT

clone size: -
J gene: TRBJ2-4
D gene: -
V gene: TRBV9
CDR3 protein: CASSPQVAKNIQYF
CDR3 DNA: TGTGCCAGCAGCCCTCAGGTAGCCAAAAACATTCAGTACTTC

clone size: few
J gene: TRBJ2-7
D gene: TRBD1
V gene: TRBV20-1
CDR3 protein: CSGIRTGPLEQYF
CDR3 DNA: TGCAGTGGGATCAGGACAGGACCCCTCGAGCAGTACTTC

clone size: -
J gene: TRBJ2-5
D gene: TRBD2
V gene: TRBV18
CDR3 protein: CASSRGLAPETQYF
CDR3 DNA: TGTGCCAGCTCTCGCGGACTAGCGCCGGAGACCCAGTACTTC

clone size: few
J gene: TRBJ2-1
D gene: TRBD1
V gene: TRBV14
CDR3 protein: CASSQRTGLISYNEQFF
CDR3 DNA: TGTGCCAGCAGCCAAAGGACAGGCTTGATCTCCTACAATGAGCAGTTCTTC

clone size: -
J gene: TRBJ1-2
D gene: -
V gene: TRBV4-3
CDR3 protein: CASSPNVQVQGGGYTF
CDR3 DNA: TGCGCCAGCAGCCCTAACGTTCAGGTCCAAGGGGGAGGCTACACCTTC

clone size: -
J gene: TRBJ2-5
D gene: -
V gene: TRBV12-3/TRBV12-4
CDR3 protein: CASSTFGVPPETQYF
CDR3 DNA: TGTGCCAGCTCGACTTTTGGGGTTCCGCCAGAGACCCAGTACTTC

clone size: -
J gene: TRBJ2-3
D gene: TRBD2
V gene: TRBV11-3
CDR3 protein: CASRSSGETDTQYF
CDR3 DNA: TGTGCCAGCAGATCTAGCGGGGAGACAGATACGCAGTATTTT

clone size: -
J gene: TRBJ2-3
D gene: -
V gene: TRBV20-1
CDR3 protein: CSAPEEQTWEDTQYF
CDR3 DNA: TGCAGTGCGCCGGAAGAACAAACCTGGGAGGATACGCAGTATTTT

clone size: -
J gene: TRBJ2-1
D gene: TRBD2
V gene: TRBV12-3/TRBV12-4
CDR3 protein: CASSRPGLAGASSYNEQFF
CDR3 DNA: TGTGCCAGCAGTCGACCCGGACTAGCGGGGGCGAGCTCCTACAATGAGCAGTTCTTC

clone size: -
J gene: TRBJ1-2
D gene: -
V gene: TRBV20-1
CDR3 protein: CGASTHNYGYTF
CDR3 DNA: TGCGGTGCTAGCACACACAACTATGGCTACACCTTC

clone size: -
J gene: TRBJ2-7
D gene: -
V gene: TRBV12-3/TRBV12-4
CDR3 protein: CASSLTSSEQYF
CDR3 DNA: TGTGCCAGCAGTCTCACTAGCTCCGAGCAGTACTTC

clone size: -
J gene: TRBJ1-4
D gene: TRBD1
V gene: TRBV6-6
CDR3 protein: CASSIDRVGEKLFF
CDR3 DNA: TGTGCCAGCAGTATAGACAGGGTGGGAGAAAAACTGTTTTTT

clone size: few
J gene: TRBJ2-5
D gene: TRBD2
V gene: TRBV11-2
CDR3 protein: CASSLGLAIRETQYF
CDR3 DNA: TGTGCCAGCAGCTTGGGACTAGCAATACGCGAGACCCAGTACTTC

clone size: many
J gene: TRBJ1-6
D gene: TRBD1
V gene: TRBV4-2
CDR3 protein: CASSQERQGRHSPLHF
CDR3 DNA: TGTGCCAGCAGCCAGGAACGACAGGGGAGGCATTCACCCCTCCACTTT

clone size: -
J gene: TRBJ2-7
D gene: TRBD1
V gene: TRBV15
CDR3 protein: CATSSTGGRRAYEQYF
CDR3 DNA: TGTGCCACCAGCAGCACAGGGGGACGGCGTGCTTACGAGCAGTACTTC

clone size: few
J gene: TRBJ2-3
D gene: TRBD2
V gene: TRBV29-1
CDR3 protein: CSVSTTSGGTDTQYF
CDR3 DNA: TGCAGCGTATCAACGACTAGCGGGGGCACAGATACGCAGTATTTT

clone size: -
J gene: TRBJ1-2
D gene: -
V gene: TRBV6-5
CDR3 protein: CASSAGQHYGYTF
CDR3 DNA: TGTGCCAGCAGTGCAGGCCAACACTATGGCTACACCTTC

clone size: few
J gene: TRBJ2-1
D gene: -
V gene: TRBV6-5
CDR3 protein: CASSSPASSNGEQFF
CDR3 DNA: TGTGCCAGCAGTTCACCCGCATCCAGCAATGGTGAGCAGTTCTTC

clone size: few
J gene: TRBJ2-7
D gene: TRBD1
V gene: TRBV10-3
CDR3 protein: CAISESTRGRVYEQYF
CDR3 DNA: TGTGCCATCAGTGAGTCGACCAGGGGGAGAGTCTACGAGCAGTACTTC

clone size: -
J gene: TRBJ2-6
D gene: TRBD1
V gene: TRBV6-5
CDR3 protein: CASSYATGAHSGANVLTF
CDR3 DNA: TGTGCCAGCAGTTACGCGACAGGGGCCCACTCTGGGGCCAACGTCCTGACTTTC

clone size: few
J gene: TRBJ2-7
D gene: TRBD1
V gene: TRBV5-1
CDR3 protein: CASSYTGGTAYEQYF
CDR3 DNA: TGCGCCAGCAGCTATACAGGGGGCACGGCCTACGAGCAGTACTTC

clone size: -
J gene: TRBJ2-7
D gene: -
V gene: TRBV7-2
CDR3 protein: CASSFWQGEQYF
CDR3 DNA: TGTGCCAGCAGCTTTTGGCAGGGCGAGCAGTACTTC

clone size: few
J gene: TRBJ1-2
D gene: -
V gene: TRBV20-1
CDR3 protein: CSAQRGEAGYTF
CDR3 DNA: TGCAGTGCGCAGAGGGGGGAGGCAGGCTACACCTTC

clone size: -
J gene: TRBJ1-2
D gene: -
V gene: TRBV20-1
CDR3 protein: CSAKSPGRPNYGYTF
CDR3 DNA: TGCAGTGCTAAGTCGCCGGGGAGGCCTAACTATGGCTACACCTTC

clone size: -
J gene: TRBJ2-4
D gene: TRBD1
V gene: TRBV27
CDR3 protein: CASRQGGQGEYF
CDR3 DNA: TGTGCCAGCAGGCAGGGGGGACAGGGGGAGTACTTC

clone size: -
J gene: TRBJ2-7
D gene: TRBD1
V gene: TRBV20-1
CDR3 protein: CSADGGGTGAYEQYF
CDR3 DNA: TGCAGTGCTGACGGTGGGGGGACAGGCGCTTACGAGCAGTACTTC

clone size: -
J gene: TRBJ2-1
D gene: -
V gene: TRBV7-2
CDR3 protein: CASSPDRQETQFF
CDR3 DNA: TGTGCCAGCAGCCCCGACAGGCAAGAGACCCAGTTCTTC

clone size: -
J gene: TRBJ2-3
D gene: TRBD1
V gene: TRBV5-5
CDR3 protein: CASSFQGASRTDTQYF
CDR3 DNA: TGTGCCAGCAGCTTCCAGGGGGCGTCTCGAACAGATACGCAGTATTTT

clone size: -
J gene: TRBJ2-3
D gene: -
V gene: TRBV20-1
CDR3 protein: CSARELAGSPRETQYF
CDR3 DNA: TGCAGTGCTAGAGAACTGGCGGGGTCACCCCGGGAAACGCAGTATTTT

clone size: once
J gene: TRBJ2-2
D gene: TRBD2
V gene: TRBV20-1
CDR3 protein: CSAPHWGGRELFF
CDR3 DNA: TGCAGTGCTCCCCATTGGGGGGGTCGGGAGCTGTTTTTT

clone size: -
J gene: TRBJ2-3
D gene: TRBD1
V gene: TRBV6-2/TRBV6-3
CDR3 protein: CASSYSGTVRTQYF
CDR3 DNA: TGTGCCAGCAGTTACTCGGGGACAGTTAGAACGCAGTATTTT

clone size: -
J gene: TRBJ2-1
D gene: TRBD2
V gene: TRBV6-2/TRBV6-3
CDR3 protein: CASSWGLAGGGNEQFF
CDR3 DNA: TGTGCCAGCAGTTGGGGACTAGCGGGGGGGGGCAATGAGCAGTTCTTC

clone size: few
J gene: TRBJ2-1
D gene: TRBD1
V gene: TRBV7-9
CDR3 protein: CASSLEDRGHNEQFF
CDR3 DNA: TGTGCCAGCAGCTTAGAGGACAGGGGTCACAATGAGCAGTTCTTC